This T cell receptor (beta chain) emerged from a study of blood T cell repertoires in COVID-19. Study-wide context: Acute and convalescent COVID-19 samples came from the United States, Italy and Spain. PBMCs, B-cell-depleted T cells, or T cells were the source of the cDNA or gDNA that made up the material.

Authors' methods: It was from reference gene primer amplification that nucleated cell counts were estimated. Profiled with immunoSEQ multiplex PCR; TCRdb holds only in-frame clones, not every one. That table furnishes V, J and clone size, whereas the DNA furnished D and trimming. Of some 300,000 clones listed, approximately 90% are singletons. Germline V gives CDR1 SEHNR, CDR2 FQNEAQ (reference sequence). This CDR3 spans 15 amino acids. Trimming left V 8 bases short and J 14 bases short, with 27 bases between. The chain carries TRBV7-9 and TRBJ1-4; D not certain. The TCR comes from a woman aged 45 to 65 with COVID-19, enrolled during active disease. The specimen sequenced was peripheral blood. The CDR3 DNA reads TGTGCCAGCGGATTCTTATTGGACTCTCATCGCCATCTGTTTTTT. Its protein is CASGFLLDSHRHLFF.